Following are 29 T cell receptor beta chains from one sample sequenced in a study of a mutant IDH1 vaccine in newly diagnosed glioma. No antigen is known for these receptors. Clones were read by immunoSEQ multiplex PCR, and TCRdb kept only the in-frame ones, dropping some. The sample holds about 72,000 clones, 84% seen once. Time point denoted: week 23, last vaccination. One vaccine dose held 300 ug of mutant IDH1 20-mer peptide and came with topical imiquimod. Sequences were derived from PBMCs, sampled from a glioma patient whose treatment included an IDH1 peptide vaccine. Receptors originate from a man younger than 35 with glioma.

V is TRBV5-4 and J is TRBJ2-3; TRBD2 aligns across 9 bases. V shed 0 bases and J 6 bases; nucleotides not matched to a gene: 11. From germline, CDR1 is SGHNT and CDR2 YYREEE (reference sequence). The CDR3 runs to 17 residues. This CDR3 is CASSLGPGAGGPDTQYF. DNA for the CDR3: TGTGCCAGCAGCTTGGGCCCCGGGGCGGGGGGGCCGGATACGCAGTATTTT.

This chain joins TRBV9 and TRBJ2-3; D not resolved. Germline values: CDR1 SGDLS, CDR2 YYNGEE. CDR3 length: 12 amino acids. V was cut by 3 bases and J by 2 bases, with 4 bases left in between. For the CDR3, the DNA is TGTGCCAGCAGCGCAAACACAGATACGCAGTATTTT. The encoded protein is CASSANTDTQYF.

Written as DNA, the CDR3 is TGTGCCAGCAGCTTAGATCGGGGGGCCTATGGCTACACCTTC. It specifies CASSLDRGAYGYTF. This sequence joins TRBV7-2 and TRBJ1-2; D is possibly TRBD1 (6 bases). V lost 1 base, J lost 4 bases, and 10 bases lay in between. Germline V gives CDR1 SGHTA, CDR2 FQGNSA. This CDR3 spans 14 amino acids.

The count of this clone is one. V is TRBV4-1 and J is TRBJ2-4, with D uncertain. CDR1 and CDR2 (germline): MGHRA, YSYEKL. The CDR3 has 18 residues. V lost 0 bases, J lost 2 bases, and 17 bases lay in between. CDR3 residues: CASSQDLGWRRSKNIQYF. DNA of the CDR3: TGCGCCAGCAGCCAAGATTTGGGATGGCGTCGGTCCAAAAACATTCAGTACTTC.

This clone was seen once. Other DNA sequences in the same sample also yield this CDR3. V is TRBV6-5 and J is TRBJ2-7, with a weak D call TRBD2 (6 bases). In germline, CDR1 is MNHEY, CDR2 SVGAGI. V was clipped by 2 bases and J by 4 bases, with 12 bases between them. The CDR3 sequence is 14 residues long. CDR3 in DNA: TGTGCCAGCAGTTACGGAGGGGCGTCATACGAGCAGTACTTC. The encoded protein is CASSYGGASYEQYF.

V is TRBV6-6 and J is TRBJ1-5; 7 nucleotides align to TRBD1. The CDR3 has 13 residues. The germline V gene encodes CDR1 MNHNY and CDR2 SVGAGI (reference sequence). V gave up 6 bases and J gave up 5 bases; unmatched junction bases: 4. The CDR3 sequence: CASRLRGDQPQHF. CDR3 nucleotide sequence: TGTGCCAGCAGACTCAGGGGGGATCAGCCCCAGCATTTT.

The chain couples TRBV9 to TRBJ1-3; D is undetermined. CDR3 length: 15 amino acids. The V end lost 0 bases, the J end lost 6 bases, and 13 bases lay between the germline ends. CDR1 and CDR2 from the germline V gene are SGDLS and YYNGEE. The CDR3 DNA sequence: TGTGCCAGCAGCGTAGAGGCAGGCTCTAAAAACACCATATATTTT. Translation gives CASSVEAGSKNTIYF.

This clone was detected once. This sequence joins TRBV6-1 and TRBJ1-2; 7 positions agree with TRBD1. CDR3 size: 15 residues. Trimming took 7 bases from V and 1 from J; bases not matched to a gene: 9. Germline values: CDR1 MNHNS, CDR2 SASEGT. In nucleotides, the CDR3 is TGTGCCAGCAAATCCGGGACAGCGGATAACTATGGCTACACCTTC. The encoded protein is CASKSGTADNYGYTF.

This chain links TRBV4-3 with TRBJ2-7; 11 nucleotides agree with TRBD1. Unmatched junction bases numbered 2, after V lost 4 bases and J lost 0 bases. Germline values: CDR1 LGHNA, CDR2 YSLEER. The CDR3 sequence is 15 residues long. The CDR3 spells CASSPDRGLSYEQYF. The CDR3 DNA is TGCGCCAGCAGCCCGGACAGGGGGCTCTCCTACGAGCAGTACTTC.

The chain couples TRBV28 to TRBJ2-7; unclear D gene. Germline V gene lookup returns CDR1 MDHEN and CDR2 SYDVKM. CDR3 length: 15 amino acids. The V gene lost 7 bases and the J gene lost 1 base, with 17 bases spanning the gap. This CDR3 is CASNHLLRISYEQYF. The CDR3 coding sequence is TGTGCCAGCAACCATTTGCTGAGGATTTCCTACGAGCAGTACTTC.

The chain recombines TRBV19 with TRBJ1-1; D may be TRBD1 (6 bases). The CDR3 runs 17 residues. Germline CDR1 LNHDA, CDR2 SQIVND (reference sequence). Trimming shortened V by 3 bases and J by 0 bases, and 17 bases separated the two germline ends. DNA for the CDR3: TGTGCCAGTAGTATTCAGGGGCCCTGGGCCCTGAACACTGAAGCTTTCTTT. The encoded protein is CASSIQGPWALNTEAFF.

This rearrangement joins TRBV2 to TRBJ1-2; tentatively, D is TRBD1 (5 bases). Germline loops: CDR1 SNHLY, CDR2 FYNNEI. This CDR3 has 14 amino acids. Trimming took 10 bases from V and 8 from J, leaving 23 bases between them. CDR3 DNA sequence: TGTGCCACCGAATTCCAGGGAAATGTTGGAGGCTACACCTTC. It translates to CATEFQGNVGGYTF.

This chain links TRBV10-3 with TRBJ1-1; D possibly corresponds to TRBD1 (6 bases). This CDR3 has 15 residues. V dropped 8 bases and J dropped 2 bases, with 18 bases sitting between them. CDR1 is ENHRY and CDR2 is SYGVKD in the germline V gene. CDR3 sequence reads: CAIGRTEMGNTEAFF. CDR3 DNA sequence: TGTGCCATCGGAAGGACAGAGATGGGCAACACTGAAGCTTTCTTT.

This chain joins TRBV6-1 and TRBJ1-2; D possibly corresponds to TRBD1 (5 bases). CDR1 MNHNS and CDR2 SASEGT come from the germline V gene. The CDR3 loop spans 12 amino acids. Deletions cut 6 bases from V and 5 bases from J, with 10 bases between. CDR3 loop: CASRLGEYGYTF. CDR3 nucleotide sequence: TGTGCCAGCAGATTAGGGGAATATGGCTACACCTTC.

Concerning this clone itself: Other DNA sequences of this sample code for an identical CDR3. V gene TRBV6-5 combines with J gene TRBJ2-5, with a possible D match to TRBD1 (5 bases). The V gene's germline CDR1 is MNHEY and CDR2 SVGAGI. The CDR3 is made up of 14 amino acids. Trimming shortened V by 0 bases and J by 5 bases, and 10 bases separated the two germline ends. The CDR3 sequence: CASSYSGVWETQYF. The CDR3 bases are TGTGCCAGCAGTTACTCAGGGGTTTGGGAGACCCAGTACTTC.

The V gene is TRBV18, the J gene TRBJ2-6, with D perhaps TRBD1 or TRBD2 (5 bases each). The CDR3 runs to 17 residues. Deletions cut 6 bases from V and 0 bases from J, with 15 bases between. Germline V gives CDR1 KGHSH, CDR2 LQKENI. CDR3 sequence: CASSRQGPPSGANVLTF. CDR3 coding DNA: TGTGCCAGCTCTAGGCAGGGACCCCCCTCTGGGGCCAACGTCCTGACTTTC.

The rearrangement uses TRBV9 and TRBJ1-3, with 9 bases matching TRBD1. The CDR3 consists of 16 residues. Germline loops: CDR1 SGDLS, CDR2 YYNGEE. Germline trimming cut 4 bases from V and 4 bases from J; bases unmatched to any gene: 9. This CDR3 reads CASSLGDRAVGNTIYF. CDR3 in DNA: TGTGCCAGCAGCTTGGGGGACAGGGCCGTAGGAAACACCATATATTTT.

V is TRBV6-6 and J is TRBJ2-3, with D unclear. The CDR3 sequence is 15 residues long. In germline, CDR1 is MNHNY, CDR2 SVGAGI (reference sequence). Deletions cut 6 bases from V and 0 bases from J, with 13 bases between. The CDR3 loop is CASRNEGGSTDTQYF. The CDR3 DNA is TGTGCCAGCAGAAACGAAGGTGGAAGCACAGATACGCAGTATTTT.

The rearrangement uses TRBV11-2 and TRBJ1-1, with D possibly being TRBD1 (5 bases). CDR1 is SGHAT, CDR2 FQNNGV, per germline. CDR3 length: 15 residues. The V end lost 4 bases, the J end lost 1 base, and 13 bases lay between the germline ends. The CDR3 is CASSSTGPGNTEAFF. Written as DNA, the CDR3 is TGTGCCAGCAGCTCCACGGGGCCGGGGAACACTGAAGCTTTCTTT.

The rearrangement joins TRBV5-5 to TRBJ1-4; TRBD1 might be the D (6 bases). V gave up 1 base and J gave up 4 bases, with 23 bases separating them. CDR1 and CDR2 (germline): SGHKS, YYEKEE (reference sequence). The CDR3 sequence is 19 residues long. The CDR3 DNA follows: TGTGCCAGCAGCTTGTCTCAGGGGTCTTACAAGATGGGTAATGAAAAACTGTTTTTT. It encodes CASSLSQGSYKMGNEKLFF.

The V call is TRBV7-9, the J call TRBJ2-5; the D gene is possibly TRBD2 (6 bases). Germline-derived CDR1 and CDR2 are SEHNR and FQNEAQ (reference sequence). The CDR3 covers 13 residues. V was clipped by 1 base and J by 3 bases, with 6 bases between them. Written as DNA, the CDR3 is TGTGCCAGCAGCTTAGGCGGGGAAGAGACCCAGTACTTC. Amino acids: CASSLGGEETQYF.

Only a few counts were recorded for this clone. CDR3 region: CASSPQGGDQPQHF. The CDR3 DNA sequence: TGCGCCAGCAGCCCCCAGGGGGGAGATCAGCCCCAGCATTTT. This chain connects TRBV5-1 to TRBJ1-5, with 7 nucleotides matching TRBD1. Germline V gene lookup returns CDR1 SGHRS and CDR2 YFSETQ. Trimming cost V 4 bases and J 5 bases; bases outside gene matches: 6. This CDR3 region has 14 residues.

The rearrangement uses TRBV4-3 and TRBJ2-3; TRBD2 matches 8 bases. V lost 3 bases and J lost 1; bases outside the gene matches: 15. CDR1 and CDR2 (germline): LGHNA, YSLEER. The CDR3 contains 19 residues. The CDR3 bases are TGCGCCAGCAGCCAGTACACCCCTTCAGCGGGAGTGGGCACAGATACGCAGTATTTT. This encodes CASSQYTPSAGVGTDTQYF.

The rearrangement links TRBV27 to TRBJ2-7; the D gene could be TRBD1 or TRBD2 (5 bases each). The V gene lost 5 bases and the J gene lost 3 bases, with 11 bases spanning the gap. Germline V CDR1 and CDR2: MNHEY, SMNVEV (reference sequence). This CDR3 spans 13 amino acids. Here the CDR3 reads CASSPGTFYEQYF. CDR3 nucleotide sequence: TGTGCCAGCAGTCCTGGGACCTTCTACGAGCAGTACTTC.

This clone was detected only a few times. The chain has TRBV7-9 and TRBJ2-5; the D gene is possibly TRBD1 (6 bases). The length of the CDR3 is 15 residues. V was cut by 1 base and J by 5 bases, with 14 bases left in between. The germline V gene has CDR1 SEHNR and CDR2 FQNEAQ (reference sequence). Here the CDR3 DNA reads TGTGCCAGCAGCTTAGGAGGGGGATGGATGGAGACCCAGTACTTC. It encodes CASSLGGGWMETQYF.

There are a few counts of this clone. The rearrangement links TRBV30 to TRBJ1-1; a possible D gene is TRBD1 (5 bases). Trimming removed 0 bases at V and 3 bases at J, with 8 bases between. From germline, CDR1 is GTSNPN and CDR2 SVGIG (reference sequence). The CDR3 length is 13 residues. CDR3 nucleotide sequence: TGTGCCTGGAGTGTTTGGGGCTACACTGAAGCTTTCTTT. This translates into CAWSVWGYTEAFF.

The chain employs TRBV2 and TRBJ1-5; 10 bases align to TRBD1. V dropped 7 bases and J dropped 7; count of bases not matched to a gene: 10. Germline V lookup: CDR1 SNHLY, CDR2 FYNNEI. CDR3 length: 15 residues. CDR3 nucleotide sequence: TGTGCCAGCACCATGGAGACAGGGGGCAGCCAGCCCCAGCATTTT. It encodes CASTMETGGSQPQHF.

The V call is TRBV6-5, the J call TRBJ2-5; the D gene could be TRBD1 or TRBD2 (5 bases each). V lost 0 bases and J lost 5, with 7 bases in between. The CDR3 loop spans 13 amino acids. The V gene's germline CDR1 is MNHEY and CDR2 SVGAGI. CDR3 bases: TGTGCCAGCAGTTACTCGGGGGTGGAGACCCAGTACTTC. Translation gives CASSYSGVETQYF.

The chain couples TRBV9 to TRBJ1-4; D ambiguous. Germline lookup yields CDR1 SGDLS and CDR2 YYNGEE. The V gene lost 0 bases and the J gene lost 4 bases, with 10 bases spanning the gap. This CDR3 is built from 15 residues. The chain's CDR3 is CASSVGGPLNEKLFF. CDR3 sequence (DNA): TGTGCCAGCAGCGTAGGAGGGCCCCTTAATGAAAAACTGTTTTTT.